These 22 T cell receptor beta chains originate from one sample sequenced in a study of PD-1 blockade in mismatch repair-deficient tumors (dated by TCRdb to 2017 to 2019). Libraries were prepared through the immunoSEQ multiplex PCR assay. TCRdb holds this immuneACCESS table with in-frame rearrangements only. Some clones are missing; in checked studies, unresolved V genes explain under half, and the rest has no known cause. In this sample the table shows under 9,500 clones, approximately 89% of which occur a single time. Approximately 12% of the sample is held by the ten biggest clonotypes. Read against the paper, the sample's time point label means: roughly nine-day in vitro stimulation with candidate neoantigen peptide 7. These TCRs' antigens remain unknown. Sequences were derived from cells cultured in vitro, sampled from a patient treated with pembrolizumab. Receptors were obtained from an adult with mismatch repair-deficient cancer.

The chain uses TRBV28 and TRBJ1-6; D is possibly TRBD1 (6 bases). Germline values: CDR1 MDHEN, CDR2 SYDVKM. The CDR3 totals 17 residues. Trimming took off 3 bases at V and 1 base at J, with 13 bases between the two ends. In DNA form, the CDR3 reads TGTGCCAGCAGTTTTTCGGGGGGCTTTTCCTATAATTCACCCCTCCACTTT. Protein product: CASSFSGGFSYNSPLHF.

The CDR3 region has the DNA TGCGCCAGCAGCCCAAGCGGGAGGGGGGTCACAGATACGCAGTATTTT. This sequence encodes CASSPSGRGVTDTQYF. The chain employs TRBV5-1 and TRBJ2-3; the match to TRBD2 covers 10 bases. V lost 4 bases, J lost 2 bases, and 7 bases stayed unmatched. Germline CDR1 reads SGHRS; CDR2 reads YFSETQ. The CDR3 extends over 16 amino acids.

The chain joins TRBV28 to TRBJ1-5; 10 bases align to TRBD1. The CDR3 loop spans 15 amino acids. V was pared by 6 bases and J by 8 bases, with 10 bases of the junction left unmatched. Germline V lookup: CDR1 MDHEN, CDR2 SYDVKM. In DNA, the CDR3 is TGTGCCAGCAGCATCCGGGGACAGGGGATGAAGCCCCAGCATTTT. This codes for CASSIRGQGMKPQHF.

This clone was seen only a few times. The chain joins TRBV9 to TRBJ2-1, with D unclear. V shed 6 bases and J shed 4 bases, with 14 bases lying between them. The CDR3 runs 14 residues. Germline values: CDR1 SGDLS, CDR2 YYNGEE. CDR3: CASNIRYVYNEQFF. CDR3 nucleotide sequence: TGTGCCAGCAATATCCGTTACGTTTACAATGAGCAGTTCTTC.

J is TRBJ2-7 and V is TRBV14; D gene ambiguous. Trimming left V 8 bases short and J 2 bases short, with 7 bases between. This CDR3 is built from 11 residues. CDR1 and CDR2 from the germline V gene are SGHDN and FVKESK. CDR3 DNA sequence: TGTGCCAGCTCCCGGGCCTACGAGCAGTACTTC. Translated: CASSRAYEQYF.

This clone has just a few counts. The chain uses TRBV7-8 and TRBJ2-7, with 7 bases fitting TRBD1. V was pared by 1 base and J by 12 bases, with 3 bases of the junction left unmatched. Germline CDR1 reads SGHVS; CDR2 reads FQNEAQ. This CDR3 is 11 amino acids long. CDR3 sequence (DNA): TGTGCCAGCAGCTTAGGGGGACAGCCGTACTTC. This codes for CASSLGGQPYF.

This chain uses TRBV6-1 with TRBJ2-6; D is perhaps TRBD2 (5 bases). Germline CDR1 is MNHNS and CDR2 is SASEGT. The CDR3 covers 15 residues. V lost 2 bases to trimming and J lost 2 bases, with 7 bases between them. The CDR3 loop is CASSERTPGANVLTF. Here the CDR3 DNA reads TGTGCCAGCAGTGAACGGACTCCTGGGGCCAACGTCCTGACTTTC.

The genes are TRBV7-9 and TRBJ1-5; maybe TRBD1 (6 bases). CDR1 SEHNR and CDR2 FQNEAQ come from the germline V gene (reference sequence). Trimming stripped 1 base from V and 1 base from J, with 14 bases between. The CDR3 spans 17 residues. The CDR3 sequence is CASSLVLRGASNQPQHF. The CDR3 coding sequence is TGTGCCAGCAGCTTAGTTCTGCGGGGGGCAAGCAATCAGCCCCAGCATTTT.

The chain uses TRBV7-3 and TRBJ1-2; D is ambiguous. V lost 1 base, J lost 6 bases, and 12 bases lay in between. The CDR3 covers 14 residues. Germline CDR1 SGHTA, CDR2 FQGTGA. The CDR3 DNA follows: TGTGCCAGCAGCTTAAGGATAATAGGACATGGCTACACCTTC. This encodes CASSLRIIGHGYTF.

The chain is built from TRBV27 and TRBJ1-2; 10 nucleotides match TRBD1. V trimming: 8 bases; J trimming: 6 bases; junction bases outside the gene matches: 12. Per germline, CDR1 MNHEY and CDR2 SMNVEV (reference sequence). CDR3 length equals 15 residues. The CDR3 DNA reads TGTGCCAGCCGGAATCCGGGACAGGGGAGAGATGGCTACACCTTC. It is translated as CASRNPGQGRDGYTF.

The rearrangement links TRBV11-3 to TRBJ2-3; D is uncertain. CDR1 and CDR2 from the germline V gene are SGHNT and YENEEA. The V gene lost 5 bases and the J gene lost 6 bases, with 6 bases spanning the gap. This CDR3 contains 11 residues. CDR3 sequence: CASSPADTQYF. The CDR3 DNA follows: TGTGCCAGCAGCCCAGCGGATACGCAGTATTTT.

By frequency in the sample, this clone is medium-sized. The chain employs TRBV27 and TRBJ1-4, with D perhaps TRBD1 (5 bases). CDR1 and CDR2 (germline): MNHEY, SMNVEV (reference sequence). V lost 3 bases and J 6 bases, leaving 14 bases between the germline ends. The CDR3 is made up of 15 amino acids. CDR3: CASSFSGSGHEKLFF. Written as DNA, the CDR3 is TGTGCCAGCAGTTTTTCGGGGTCAGGGCATGAAAAACTGTTTTTT.

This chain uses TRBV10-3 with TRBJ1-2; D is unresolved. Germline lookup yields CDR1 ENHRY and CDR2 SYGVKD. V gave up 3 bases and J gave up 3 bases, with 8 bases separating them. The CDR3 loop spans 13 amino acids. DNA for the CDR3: TGTGCCATCAGTGACAACAACGACTATGGCTACACCTTC. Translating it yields CAISDNNDYGYTF.

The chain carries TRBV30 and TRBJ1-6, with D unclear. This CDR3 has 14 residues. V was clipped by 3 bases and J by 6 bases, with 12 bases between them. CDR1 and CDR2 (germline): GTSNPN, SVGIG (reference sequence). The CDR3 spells CAWSQVSINSPLHF. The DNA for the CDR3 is TGTGCCTGGAGCCAGGTGTCAATTAATTCACCCCTCCACTTT.

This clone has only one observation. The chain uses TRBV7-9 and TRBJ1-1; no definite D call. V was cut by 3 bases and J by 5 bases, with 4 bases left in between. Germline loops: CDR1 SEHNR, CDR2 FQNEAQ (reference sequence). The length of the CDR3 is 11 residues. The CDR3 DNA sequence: TGTGCCAGCAGCTTTATGACTGAAGCTTTCTTT. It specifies CASSFMTEAFF.

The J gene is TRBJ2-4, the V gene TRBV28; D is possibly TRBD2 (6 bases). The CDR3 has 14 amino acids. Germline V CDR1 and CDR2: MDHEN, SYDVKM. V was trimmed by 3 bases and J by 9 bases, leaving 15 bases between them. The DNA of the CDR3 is TGTGCCAGCAGTTTTCGGAGGGGCTTGAGCATTCAGTACTTC. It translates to CASSFRRGLSIQYF.

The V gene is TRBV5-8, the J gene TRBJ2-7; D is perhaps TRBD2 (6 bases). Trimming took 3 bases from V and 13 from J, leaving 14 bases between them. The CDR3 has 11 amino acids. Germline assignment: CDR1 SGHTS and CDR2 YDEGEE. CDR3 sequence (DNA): TGTGCCAGCAGCTGGGGACTTGACTGCTACTTC. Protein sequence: CASSWGLDCYF.

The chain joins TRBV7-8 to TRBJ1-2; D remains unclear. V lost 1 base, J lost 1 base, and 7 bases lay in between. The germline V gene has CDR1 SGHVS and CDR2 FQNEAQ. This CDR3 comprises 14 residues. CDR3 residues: CASSLVGSNYGYTF. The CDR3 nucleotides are TGTGCCAGCAGCTTAGTAGGGAGTAACTATGGCTACACCTTC.

The CDR3 coding sequence is TGTGCCAGCAGCTTGTCCAGCGTGGGCGAGCAGTACTTC. Translating gives CASSLSSVGEQYF. This rearrangement joins TRBV5-4 to TRBJ2-7; D remains unclear. The germline gives CDR1 SGHNT, CDR2 YYREEE (reference sequence). The CDR3 length is 13 residues. V dropped 1 base and J dropped 6 bases, with 11 bases sitting between them.

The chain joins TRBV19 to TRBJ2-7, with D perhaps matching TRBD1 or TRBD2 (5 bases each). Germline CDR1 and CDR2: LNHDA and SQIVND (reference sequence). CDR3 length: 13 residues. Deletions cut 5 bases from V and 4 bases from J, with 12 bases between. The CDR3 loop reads CASSPVWGYEQYF. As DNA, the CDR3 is TGTGCCAGTAGTCCCGTATGGGGGTACGAGCAGTACTTC.

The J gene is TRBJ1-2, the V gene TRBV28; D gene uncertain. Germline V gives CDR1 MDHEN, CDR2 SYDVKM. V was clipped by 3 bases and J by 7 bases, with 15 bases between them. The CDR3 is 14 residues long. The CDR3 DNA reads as TGTGCCAGCAGTTTCCGCCCCCTCGGTTCTGGCTACACCTTC. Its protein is CASSFRPLGSGYTF.

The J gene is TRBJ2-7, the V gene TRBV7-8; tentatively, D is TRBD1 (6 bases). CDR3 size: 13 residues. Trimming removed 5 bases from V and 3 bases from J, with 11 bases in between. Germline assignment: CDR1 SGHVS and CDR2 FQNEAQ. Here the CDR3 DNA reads TGTGCCAGCAGCCCCGGACAGTTCTACGAGCAGTACTTC. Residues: CASSPGQFYEQYF.